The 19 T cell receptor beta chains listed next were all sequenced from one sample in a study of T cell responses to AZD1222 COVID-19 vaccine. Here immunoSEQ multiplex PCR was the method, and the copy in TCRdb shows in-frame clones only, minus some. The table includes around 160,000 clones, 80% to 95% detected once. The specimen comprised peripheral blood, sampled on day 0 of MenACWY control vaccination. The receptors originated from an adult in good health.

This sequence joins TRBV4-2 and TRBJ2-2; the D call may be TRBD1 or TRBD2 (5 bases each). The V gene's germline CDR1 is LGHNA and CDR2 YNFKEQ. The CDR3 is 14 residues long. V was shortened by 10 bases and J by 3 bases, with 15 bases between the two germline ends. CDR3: CATKRGSDTGELFF. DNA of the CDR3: TGTGCCACCAAGAGGGGTTCGGACACCGGGGAGCTGTTTTTT.

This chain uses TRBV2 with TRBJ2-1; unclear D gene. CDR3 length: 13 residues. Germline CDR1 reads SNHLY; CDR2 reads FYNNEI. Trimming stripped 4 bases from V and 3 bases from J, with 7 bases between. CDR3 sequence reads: CASSVNNYNEQFF. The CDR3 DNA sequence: TGTGCCAGCAGTGTCAACAACTACAATGAGCAGTTCTTC. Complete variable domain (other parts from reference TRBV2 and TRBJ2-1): EPEVTQTPSHQVTQMGQEVILRCVPISNHLYFYWYRQILGQKVEFLVSFYNNEISEKSEIFDDQFSVERPDGSNFTLKIRSTKLEDSAMYFCASSVNNYNEQFFGPGTRLTVL.

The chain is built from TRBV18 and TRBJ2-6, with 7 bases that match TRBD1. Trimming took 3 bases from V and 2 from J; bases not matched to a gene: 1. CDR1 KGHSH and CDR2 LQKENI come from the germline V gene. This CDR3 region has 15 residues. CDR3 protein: CASSPGTAGANVLTF. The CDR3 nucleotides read TGTGCCAGCTCACCCGGGACAGCTGGGGCCAACGTCCTGACTTTC.

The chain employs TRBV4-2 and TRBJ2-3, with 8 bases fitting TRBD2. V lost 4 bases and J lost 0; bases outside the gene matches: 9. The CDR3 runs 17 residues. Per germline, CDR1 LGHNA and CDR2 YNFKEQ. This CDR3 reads CASSPHPAGGSTDTQYF. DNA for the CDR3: TGTGCCAGCAGCCCACACCCCGCGGGAGGCAGCACAGATACGCAGTATTTT.

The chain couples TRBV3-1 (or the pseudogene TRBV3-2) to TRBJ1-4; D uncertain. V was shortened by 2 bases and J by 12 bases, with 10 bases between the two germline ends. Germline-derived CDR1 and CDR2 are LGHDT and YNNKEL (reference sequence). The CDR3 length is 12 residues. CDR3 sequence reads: CASSQLGQELFF. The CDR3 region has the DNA TGTGCCAGCAGCCAACTAGGGCAAGAACTGTTTTTT.

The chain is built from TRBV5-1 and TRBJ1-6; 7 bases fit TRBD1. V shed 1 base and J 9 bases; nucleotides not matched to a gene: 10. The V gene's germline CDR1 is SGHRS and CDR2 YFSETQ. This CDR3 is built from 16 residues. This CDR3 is CASSLLAETGSSPLHF. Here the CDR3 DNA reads TGCGCCAGCAGCTTGTTAGCGGAGACAGGGAGTTCACCCCTCCACTTT.

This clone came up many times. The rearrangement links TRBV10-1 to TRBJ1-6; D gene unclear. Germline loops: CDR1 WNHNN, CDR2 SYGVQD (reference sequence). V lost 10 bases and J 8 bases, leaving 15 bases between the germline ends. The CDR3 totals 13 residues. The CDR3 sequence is CATRRSWDSPLHF. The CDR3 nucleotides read TGCGCCACCCGCCGATCGTGGGATTCACCCCTCCACTTT.

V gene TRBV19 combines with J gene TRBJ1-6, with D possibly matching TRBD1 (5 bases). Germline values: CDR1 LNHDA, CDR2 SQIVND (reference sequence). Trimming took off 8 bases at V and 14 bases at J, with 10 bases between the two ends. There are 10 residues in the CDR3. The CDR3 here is CASGPGALHF. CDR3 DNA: TGTGCCAGTGGCCCGGGGGCCCTCCACTTT.

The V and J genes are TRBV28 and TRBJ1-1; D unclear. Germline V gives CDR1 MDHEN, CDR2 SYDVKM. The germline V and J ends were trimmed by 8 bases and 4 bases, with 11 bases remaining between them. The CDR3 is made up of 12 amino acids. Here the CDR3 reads CASYHSGTEAFF. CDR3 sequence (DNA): TGTGCCAGCTATCATAGTGGCACTGAAGCTTTCTTT.

CDR3 bases: TGTGCCAGCAGCTTAGACGGTAGAGGGCGCGAAAAACTGTTTTTT. Translation gives CASSLDGRGREKLFF. The chain links TRBV7-9 to TRBJ1-4, with unresolved D. The CDR3 extends over 15 amino acids. V lost 1 base and J 8 bases, leaving 14 bases between the germline ends. Germline V gene lookup returns CDR1 SEHNR and CDR2 FQNEAQ (reference sequence).

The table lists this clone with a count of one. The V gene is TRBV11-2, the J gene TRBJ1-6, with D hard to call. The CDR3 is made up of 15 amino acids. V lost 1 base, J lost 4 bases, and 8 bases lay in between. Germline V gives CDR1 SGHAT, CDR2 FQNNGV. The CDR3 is CASSLGPNYNSPLHF. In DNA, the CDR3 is TGTGCCAGCAGCTTAGGGCCGAATTATAATTCACCCCTCCACTTT.

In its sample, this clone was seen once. The CDR3 loop is CASSLPSERANYGYTF. The CDR3, as DNA: TGTGCCAGCAGCTTACCATCAGAAAGGGCGAACTATGGCTACACCTTC. The chain carries TRBV7-2 and TRBJ1-2; D gene unclear. Per the germline V gene, CDR1 is SGHTA and CDR2 is FQGNSA. The CDR3 runs to 16 residues. V was pared by 2 bases and J by 2 bases, with 15 bases between.

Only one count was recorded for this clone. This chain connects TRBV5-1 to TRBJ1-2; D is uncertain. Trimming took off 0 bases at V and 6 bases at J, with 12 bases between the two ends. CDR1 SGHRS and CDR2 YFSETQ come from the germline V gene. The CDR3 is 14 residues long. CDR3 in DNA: TGCGCCAGCAGCTTGGGGGTTCCTCAGGATGGCTACACCTTC. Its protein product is CASSLGVPQDGYTF.

Here the CDR3 DNA reads TGTGCCAGCAGTATGTCACAGGGATTCAATGAAAAACTGTTTTTT. This translates into CASSMSQGFNEKLFF. The chain employs TRBV2 and TRBJ1-4, with a tentative D call TRBD1 (6 bases). Per germline, CDR1 SNHLY and CDR2 FYNNEI. The V end lost 5 bases, the J end lost 5 bases, and 15 bases lay between the germline ends. The CDR3 is made up of 15 amino acids. Together with reference TRBV2 and TRBJ1-4, the CDR3 gives the full variable domain: EPEVTQTPSHQVTQMGQEVILRCVPISNHLYFYWYRQILGQKVEFLVSFYNNEISEKSEIFDDQFSVERPDGSNFTLKIRSTKLEDSAMYFCASSMSQGFNEKLFFGSGTQLSVL.

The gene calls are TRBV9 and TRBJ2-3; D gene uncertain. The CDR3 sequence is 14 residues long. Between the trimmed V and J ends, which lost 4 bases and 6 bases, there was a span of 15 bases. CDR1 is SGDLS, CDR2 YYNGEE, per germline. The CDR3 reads CASSPSSAADTQYF. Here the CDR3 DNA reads TGTGCCAGCAGCCCCTCTTCGGCCGCCGATACGCAGTATTTT. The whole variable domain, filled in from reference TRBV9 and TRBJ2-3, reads DSGVTQTPKHLITATGQRVTLRCSPRSGDLSVYWYQQSLDQGLQFLIQYYNGEERAKGNILERFSAQQFPDLHSELNLSSLELGDSALYFCASSPSSAADTQYFGPGTRLTVL.

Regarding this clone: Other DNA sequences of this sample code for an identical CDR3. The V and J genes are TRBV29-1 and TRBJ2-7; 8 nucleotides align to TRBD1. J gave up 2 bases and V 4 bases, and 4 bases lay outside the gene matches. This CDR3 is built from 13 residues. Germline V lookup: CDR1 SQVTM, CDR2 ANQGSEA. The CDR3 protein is CSVGSDRAYEQYF. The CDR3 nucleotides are TGCAGCGTTGGATCGGACAGGGCCTACGAGCAGTACTTC.

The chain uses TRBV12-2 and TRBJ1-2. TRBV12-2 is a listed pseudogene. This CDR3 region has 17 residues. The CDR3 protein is CASRLVGEGPYIYGYTF. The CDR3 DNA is TGTGCAAGTCGCTTAGTGGGTGAGGGACCCTATATCTATGGCTACACCTTC.

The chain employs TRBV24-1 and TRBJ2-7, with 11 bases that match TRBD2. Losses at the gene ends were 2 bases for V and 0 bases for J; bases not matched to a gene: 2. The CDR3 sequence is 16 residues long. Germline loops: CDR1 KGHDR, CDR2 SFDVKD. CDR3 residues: CATSDSSGRSSYEQYF. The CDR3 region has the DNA TGTGCCACCAGTGATTCTAGCGGGAGGAGCTCCTACGAGCAGTACTTC.

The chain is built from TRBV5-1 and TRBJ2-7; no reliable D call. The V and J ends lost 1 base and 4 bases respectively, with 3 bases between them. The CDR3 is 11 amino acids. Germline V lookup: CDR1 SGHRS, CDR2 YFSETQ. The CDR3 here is CASSLFYEQYF. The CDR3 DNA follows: TGCGCCAGCAGCTTGTTTTACGAGCAGTACTTC.